The T cell receptor (beta chain) described here comes from a study of graft-versus-host responses after intestinal transplantation. Using immunoSEQ multiplex PCR, the repertoire was profiled, and TCRdb retains in-frame clones only, with some absent. The profile shows fewer than 25,000 clones, roughly 36% of them singletons. This clone has more than one count but fewer than ten. V was shortened by 3 bases and J by 2 bases, with 13 bases between the two germline ends. CDR3 size: 15 residues. Germline CDR1 and CDR2: SGDLS and YYNGEE. The TCR sequence derives from a human patient who was an organ donor for intestinal transplantation. This specimen was alloreactive CD4+ T cells from a mixed lymphocyte reaction culture, taken before transplantation. The subset is: CFSE-low proliferating T cells sorted from approximately 6-day pre-transplant mixed lymphocyte reaction (GvH or HvG direction). This chain joins TRBV9 and TRBJ2-3, with D possibly being TRBD1 (6 bases). This chain's CDR3 is CASSGRDTFTDTQYF. The DNA for the CDR3 is TGTGCCAGCAGCGGCCGGGACACTTTCACAGATACGCAGTATTTT.